A selection of T cell receptor beta chains follows, all from one sample in a study of T cells in Graves' hyperthyroidism and ophthalmopathy. MiXCR was run by TCRdb on the multiplex PCR reads, yielding one entry per CDR3 protein. The sample lists about 400,000 distinct CDR3 sequences, more than 13% seen once, with around 28% in the top ten. Sequenced: blood. Receptors originate from a man aged 50 or older with Graves' ophthalmopathy. Each CDR3 is given with its conserved first and last residue. The D gene is left open where the match is weak. Clone sizes are given selectively: once, few, many, or a class where the clone is expanded.

V gene: TRBV5-8; J gene: TRBJ1-1; D gene: NA; clone size: few; CDR3 DNA: TGTGCCAGCAGTTTACACCCGAACACTGAAGCTTTCTTT; CDR3 protein: CASSLHPNTEAFF
V gene: TRBV20-1; J gene: TRBJ2-7; D gene: TRBD2; clone size: NA; CDR3 DNA: TGCAGTGCTACCGGGACTACTTTTTACGAGCAGTACTTC; CDR3 protein: CSATGTTFYEQYF
V gene: TRBV7-3; J gene: TRBJ2-1; D gene: TRBD2; clone size: NA; CDR3 DNA: TGTGCCAGCAGCTTTTCGGGAGGCGGGTACAATGAGCAGTTCTTC; CDR3 protein: CASSFSGGGYNEQFF
V gene: TRBV12-3/TRBV12-4; J gene: TRBJ2-5; D gene: NA; clone size: many; CDR3 DNA: TGTGCCAGCAGTTATAAGTTGATGGAGACCCAGTACTTC; CDR3 protein: CASSYKLMETQYF
V gene: TRBV28; J gene: TRBJ1-4; D gene: NA; clone size: NA; CDR3 DNA: TGTGCCAGCAGTGGCGACGCAACTAGTGAAAAACTGTTTTTT; CDR3 protein: CASSGDATSEKLFF
V gene: TRBV4-1; J gene: TRBJ2-7; D gene: TRBD2; clone size: many; CDR3 DNA: TGCGCCAGCAGCCAAGATTTGACTAGCGGGAGTTACGAGCAGTACTTC; CDR3 protein: CASSQDLTSGSYEQYF
V gene: TRBV12-3/TRBV12-4; J gene: TRBJ2-7; D gene: TRBD1; clone size: many; CDR3 DNA: TGTGCCACAAGAGGCAACACAGGGGCCTACGAGCAGTACTTC; CDR3 protein: CATRGNTGAYEQYF
V gene: TRBV9; J gene: TRBJ1-2; D gene: NA; clone size: NA; CDR3 DNA: TGTGCCAGCAGCCCCCTCATCCATGGCTACACCTTC; CDR3 protein: CASSPLIHGYTF
V gene: TRBV27; J gene: TRBJ2-2; D gene: NA; clone size: NA; CDR3 DNA: TGTGCCAGCAGTTCTAGGATGGGCACCGGGGAGCCGTTTTTT; CDR3 protein: CASSSRMGTGEPFF
V gene: TRBV20-1; J gene: TRBJ2-2; D gene: NA; clone size: many; CDR3 DNA: TGCAGTGCTAGGGACACCGGGGAGCTGTTTTTT; CDR3 protein: CSARDTGELFF
V gene: TRBV2; J gene: TRBJ2-5; D gene: TRBD2; clone size: NA; CDR3 DNA: TGTGCCAGCAGTACGGGACTAGCGGGAGGTACGGGGACCCAGTACTTC; CDR3 protein: CASSTGLAGGTGTQYF
V gene: TRBV20-1; J gene: TRBJ1-4; D gene: NA; clone size: many; CDR3 DNA: TGCAGTGCCATCGGAGAAAAACTGTTTTTT; CDR3 protein: CSAIGEKLFF
V gene: TRBV11-3; J gene: TRBJ2-7; D gene: NA; clone size: many; CDR3 DNA: TGTGCCAGCAGCCTGGGGGGCGCGACCTACGAGCAGTACTTC; CDR3 protein: CASSLGGATYEQYF
V gene: TRBV29-1; J gene: TRBJ2-7; D gene: TRBD1; clone size: few; CDR3 DNA: TGCAGCGTTCAAGATCGACAGGGTCGGAATACCTACGAGCAGTACTTC; CDR3 protein: CSVQDRQGRNTYEQYF
V gene: TRBV7-2; J gene: TRBJ2-5; D gene: NA; clone size: many; CDR3 DNA: TGTGCCAGCAGCCTCGTTGTCAAACGGCGAACCCAGTACTTC; CDR3 protein: CASSLVVKRRTQYF
V gene: TRBV7-9; J gene: TRBJ2-7; D gene: NA; clone size: many; CDR3 DNA: TGTGCCAGCAGCTTAGTAGGCCCCTACGAGCAGTACTTC; CDR3 protein: CASSLVGPYEQYF
V gene: TRBV27; J gene: TRBJ2-2; D gene: NA; clone size: many; CDR3 DNA: TGTGCCAGCAGTTTATCCGATTTCACCGGGGAGCTGTTTTTT; CDR3 protein: CASSLSDFTGELFF
V gene: TRBV28; J gene: TRBJ2-1; D gene: TRBD2; clone size: NA; CDR3 DNA: TGTGCCAGCAGTTTAAGCCCCGGACTAGCGGGAAATATAGAGTTCTTC; CDR3 protein: CASSLSPGLAGNIEFF
V gene: TRBV7-6; J gene: TRBJ2-7; D gene: NA; clone size: many; CDR3 DNA: TGTGCCAGCAGCGCAAGCCCGACCTACGAGCAGTACTTC; CDR3 protein: CASSASPTYEQYF
V gene: TRBV10-2; J gene: TRBJ2-7; D gene: NA; clone size: NA; CDR3 DNA: TGCGCCAGCAGTGATCCGGGACTTTACGAGCAGTACTTC; CDR3 protein: CASSDPGLYEQYF
V gene: TRBV18; J gene: TRBJ1-1; D gene: NA; clone size: many; CDR3 DNA: TGTGCCAGCTCACCTAGGCAGCCGAACATGAACACTGAAGCTTTCTTT; CDR3 protein: CASSPRQPNMNTEAFF
V gene: TRBV25-1; J gene: TRBJ1-2; D gene: NA; clone size: NA; CDR3 DNA: TGTGCCAGCACCCCAGGGGCTCCACTAGAGTATGGCTACACCTTC; CDR3 protein: CASTPGAPLEYGYTF
V gene: TRBV28; J gene: TRBJ1-6; D gene: NA; clone size: NA; CDR3 DNA: TGTGCCAGCAGTTTATGGGTCGGGGGGGCCTCCTATAATTCACCCCTCCACTTT; CDR3 protein: CASSLWVGGASYNSPLHF
V gene: TRBV12-3/TRBV12-4; J gene: TRBJ2-3; D gene: TRBD2; clone size: many; CDR3 DNA: TGTGCCAGCAGTTTGTTCCTAGCGGGAACAGATACGCAGTATTTT; CDR3 protein: CASSLFLAGTDTQYF